The T cell receptor beta chain described here comes from a study of T cell repertoires in cytomegalovirus infection. TCRdb analysed the reads with MiXCR anew, one entry per CDR3 protein. The data show some 590,000 distinct CDR3 sequences, with 40% seen just once and about 48% held by the top ten. Study results and caveats: The ex vivo response was dominated by HLA-C-restricted CMV-specific TCR beta clonotypes.

This CDR3 is built from 12 residues. V lost 8 bases and J 6 bases, leaving 14 bases between the germline ends. Germline V CDR1 and CDR2: SQVTM, ANQGSEA. In its sample, this clonotype was seen once. Its antigen is currently unknown. This material consisted of cultured PBMCs, taken from culture after CMV antigen stimulation. The sequence was obtained from a human donor in good health (CMV status not recorded). Some clones in this sample may be carry-over from other donors' samples. The V call is TRBV29-1, the J call TRBJ2-1, with a tentative D call TRBD1 (6 bases). The DNA of the CDR3 is TGCAGCACCCAGGGGAACCCCAATGAGCAGTTCTTC. Protein product: CSTQGNPNEQFF.